This TCR beta chain appears in the sequencing data of a study of T cells in Graves' hyperthyroidism and ophthalmopathy. Study information: Peripheral blood was obtained at initial diagnosis, preceding any treatment.

Using RNA transcripts as the source, TCR beta CDR3 regions were amplified. TCR CDR3 underwent first-round RT-PCR with the HTBI primer set. One entry per CDR3 protein results from TCRdb running MiXCR on the multiplex PCR reads. The table lists about 300,000 distinct CDR3 sequences, roughly 17% of them singletons. Germline trimming cut 1 base from V and 6 bases from J; bases unmatched to any gene: 4. CDR3 length: 15 residues. CDR1 is SNHLY and CDR2 is FYNNEI in the germline V gene. The table lists this clonotype with many counts. The antigen is not known. Study-wide findings and caveats: Blood held most thyroid clonotypes expanded above 0.001 frequency.

The PBMCs were sourced from fresh peripheral blood (about 9.7 ml). The sample taken for sequencing was blood. The V call is TRBV2, the J call TRBJ2-2, with 8 bases fitting TRBD2. The receptor was isolated from a man younger than 45 with Graves' hyperthyroidism. CDR3 coding DNA: TGTGCCAGCAGTGAAGAAGTGACTAGCGCCGGGGAGCTGTTTTTT. Translating gives CASSEEVTSAGELFF.